Only one count was recorded for the clone carrying this T cell receptor beta chain. The target antigen is unknown. Documented time point: cycle 4 day 1 (C4D1), after 5 to 7 weeks of nivolumab. Relapse was seen in all patients after autologous stem cell transplantation, and brentuximab vedotin exposure was variable. Complete response, partial response or progressive disease made up the best responses. Libraries were prepared by immunoSEQ multiplex PCR; TCRdb keeps only in-frame clonotypes and omits some of them. Of approximately 96,000 clones in the sample, approximately 94% are singletons; the top ten hold roughly 1.9%. The sample originates from a study of PD-1 blockade in classical Hodgkin lymphoma. Broader study findings: Newly diagnosed patients and complete responders had comparable diversity at baseline. Patients who initiated nivolumab within 1 year of ASCT were excluded.

V gave up 5 bases and J gave up 4 bases; unmatched junction bases: 3. The V gene's germline CDR1 is MNHNS and CDR2 SASEGT. The CDR3 spans 13 residues. V usage is TRBV6-1 and J usage is TRBJ2-7; 9 bases line up with TRBD1. This TCR was sampled from a human donor with classical Hodgkin lymphoma. This sample comprised peripheral blood mononuclear cells (PBMCs), obtained before the fourth cycle of nivolumab. This CDR3 is CASSTGGIYEQYF. The CDR3 DNA reads as TGTGCCAGCAGTACAGGGGGCATTTACGAGCAGTACTTC.